This T cell receptor (beta chain) was recorded in a study of shared clonotypes between healthy human individuals. Notes on the study in general: Lower generation probabilities were found for non-shared clonotypes than for those shared by all four donors. Tissue TCR repertoires likely differ from these blood-only repertoires. Around 5% was the fraction of naive CD4 clonotypes found shared across four donors.

Regarding this clone: Its antigen remains unidentified.

Naive CD8 cells lacked CD45RO and underwent positive selection for CCR7, leaving out terminally differentiated effector memory CD45RA+ cells. Genomic DNA per cell subset filled all wells of several immunoSEQ plates. Profiled with immunoSEQ multiplex PCR; TCRdb holds only in-frame clones, not every one. The repertoire has 1.5 million to 2.5 million clones, roughly 94% of them found once; the top ten carry approximately 1.2%. Germline assignment: CDR1 MNHEY and CDR2 SMNVEV (reference sequence). V shed 6 bases and J shed 6 bases, with 15 bases lying between them. The CDR3 runs 14 residues. Sequenced input: naive CD8+ T cells sorted from blood. The clonotype comes from a man aged 18 to 30 in good health. The J gene is TRBJ2-1, the V gene TRBV27; D remains unclear. This CDR3 reads CASSPWIPLNEQFF. The DNA of the CDR3 is TGTGCCAGCAGCCCCTGGATCCCGCTCAATGAGCAGTTCTTC.